One sample yielded the 23 T cell receptor beta chains listed below, sequenced in a study of blood T cell repertoires in COVID-19. Sequencing used immunoSEQ multiplex PCR; TCRdb keeps in-frame clones, though not all of them. The profile covers under 75,000 clones, with just under 75% appearing a single time and approximately 5% taken by the ten largest. The sample was peripheral blood. These receptors all come from a woman in her 70s with COVID-19, enrolled during active disease.

CDR3 bases: TGTGCCACCAGTGATGGACAGGGGAACAATGAGCAGTTCTTC. Its translation is CATSDGQGNNEQFF. V gene TRBV24-1 combines with J gene TRBJ2-1, with 9 bases that match TRBD1. The CDR3 loop spans 14 amino acids. Germline V gene lookup returns CDR1 KGHDR and CDR2 SFDVKD. V lost 3 bases to trimming and J lost 5 bases; unmatched junction nucleotides: 1.

This clone came up once. The gene calls are TRBV6-5 and TRBJ2-7; tentative D call: TRBD2 (7 bases). The germline V gene has CDR1 MNHEY and CDR2 SVGAGI. Trimming took 6 bases from V and 4 from J, leaving 16 bases between them. The CDR3 length is 14 residues. CDR3 protein: CASRRGEGRYEQYV. CDR3 DNA: TGTGCCAGCAGAAGGGGGGAGGGCCGTTACGAGCAGTACGTC.

The chain has TRBV10-3 and TRBJ2-1; the match to TRBD1 covers 9 bases. V lost 6 bases, J lost 7 bases, and 7 bases stayed unmatched. Germline lookup yields CDR1 ENHRY and CDR2 SYGVKD. CDR3 length: 14 residues. The CDR3 bases are TGTGCCATCAGCCGTGGGACAGGGAGGAATGAGCAGTTCTTC. Protein product: CAISRGTGRNEQFF.

About this clone itself: Other DNA sequences of this sample code for an identical CDR3. The chain employs TRBV19 and TRBJ2-2; TRBD1 aligns across 8 bases. Trimming cost V 8 bases and J 8 bases; bases outside gene matches: 4. The CDR3 totals 12 residues. Germline values: CDR1 LNHDA, CDR2 SQIVND (reference sequence). CDR3 amino acids: CASSQGAGELFF. The CDR3 nucleotides read TGTGCCAGTTCCCAGGGGGCTGGGGAGCTGTTTTTT.

This clone was seen once. J is TRBJ2-4 and V is TRBV29-1, with TRBD1 identical over 9 bases. The CDR3 extends over 17 amino acids. Looked up from germline, CDR1 is SQVTM and CDR2 is ANQGSEA. Trimming removed 2 bases from V and 0 bases from J; junction bases left unmatched: 8. The CDR3 DNA is TGCAGCGTTGAATTTACAGGGGGCCCCTTAGCCAAAAACATTCAGTACTTC. Protein: CSVEFTGGPLAKNIQYF.

This chain links TRBV15 with TRBJ2-7; weak D call: TRBD2 (6 bases). The CDR3 totals 14 residues. Germline loops: CDR1 LNHNV, CDR2 YYDKDF (reference sequence). V was cut by 3 bases and J by 1 base, with 10 bases left in between. For the CDR3, the DNA is TGTGCCACCAGCAGGATGGGAGGTTCCTACGAGCAGTACTTC. The encoded protein is CATSRMGGSYEQYF.

J is TRBJ1-1 and V is TRBV9, with D maybe TRBD1 (6 bases). Germline CDR1 reads SGDLS; CDR2 reads YYNGEE. The CDR3 runs to 15 residues. The V end was cut by 4 bases, the J end by 2 bases, with 15 bases between. The CDR3 loop is CASSTTGTPNTEAFF. CDR3 DNA: TGTGCCAGCAGCACGACGGGGACACCCAACACTGAAGCTTTCTTT.

In its sample, this clone was seen a few times. The V call is TRBV19, the J call TRBJ1-5, with D possibly TRBD1 on 6 matching bases. The germline V gene encodes CDR1 LNHDA and CDR2 SQIVND (reference sequence). Trimming removed 8 bases from V and 2 bases from J, with 13 bases in between. There are 14 residues in the CDR3. The CDR3 is CASGGGLGNQPQHF. CDR3 DNA sequence: TGTGCCAGTGGGGGGGGGCTTGGCAATCAGCCCCAGCATTTT.

This clone showed up just a few times. The chain links TRBV19 to TRBJ2-6; unclear D gene. Germline loops: CDR1 LNHDA, CDR2 SQIVND (reference sequence). This CDR3 is 15 amino acids long. Trimming shortened V by 1 base and J by 2 bases, and 6 bases separated the two germline ends. The CDR3 coding sequence is TGTGCCAGTAGTATAGGGCAGGCTGGGGCCAACGTCCTGACTTTC. This sequence encodes CASSIGQAGANVLTF.

This rearrangement joins TRBV15 to TRBJ1-4; perhaps TRBD1 as D (6 bases). The CDR3 is made up of 16 amino acids. V lost 2 bases, J lost 0 bases, and 10 bases lay in between. The germline gives CDR1 LNHNV, CDR2 YYDKDF (reference sequence). Written as DNA, the CDR3 is TGTGCCACCAGCAGAACAGGGATTGCAACTAATGAAAAACTGTTTTTT. It yields the protein CATSRTGIATNEKLFF.

In its sample, this clone was seen many times. The chain employs TRBV7-9 and TRBJ2-2, with 8 bases identical to TRBD1. This CDR3 is 15 amino acids long. The trim removed 2 bases at V and 5 bases at J, leaving 4 bases unmatched. The germline CDR1 and CDR2 sequences are SEHNR and FQNEAQ (reference sequence). This CDR3 is CASSLQGAPTGELFF. The CDR3 DNA reads as TGTGCCAGCAGCTTACAGGGGGCCCCTACCGGGGAGCTGTTTTTT.

With regard to this clone: The same CDR3 can be traced to other DNA sequences in this sample. The J gene is TRBJ1-1, the V gene TRBV7-2; 12 nucleotides line up with TRBD1. V lost 1 base, J lost 0 bases, and 3 bases stayed unmatched. Germline V CDR1 and CDR2: SGHTA, FQGNSA. This CDR3 is built from 17 residues. DNA of the CDR3: TGTGCCAGCAGCTTAGTGGGACAGGGGGCCCTGAACACTGAAGCTTTCTTT. This encodes CASSLVGQGALNTEAFF.

J is TRBJ2-7 and V is TRBV3-1 (or the pseudogene TRBV3-2), with 10 nucleotides matching TRBD2. There are 14 residues in the CDR3. CDR1 and CDR2 (germline): LGHDT, YNNKEL (reference sequence). V lost 1 base and J lost 5; bases outside the gene matches: 2. The CDR3: CASSQVTSGNEQYV. The CDR3 DNA sequence: TGTGCCAGCAGCCAAGTAACTAGCGGGAACGAGCAGTACGTC.

CDR3 region: CASARRVAGRGNEQFF. CDR3 sequence (DNA): TGTGCCAGCGCCCGACGAGTAGCGGGTCGGGGGAATGAGCAGTTCTTC. The V call is TRBV2, the J call TRBJ2-1, with 7 bases aligning to TRBD2. The germline V gene encodes CDR1 SNHLY and CDR2 FYNNEI. CDR3 length: 16 amino acids. V lost 8 bases to trimming and J lost 7 bases; unmatched junction nucleotides: 17.

J is TRBJ2-5 and V is TRBV5-1, with D tentatively TRBD2 (7 bases). V was shortened by 1 base and J by 5 bases, with 15 bases between the two germline ends. The CDR3 sequence is 15 residues long. Germline assignment: CDR1 SGHRS and CDR2 YFSETQ. The CDR3, as DNA: TGCGCCAGCAGCTTGCTGGGGGGGGCCGCGGAGACCCAGTACTTC. Protein: CASSLLGGAAETQYF.

CDR3 amino acids: CASSVEGRALDGYTF. CDR3 coding DNA: TGTGCCAGCAGCGTAGAGGGCAGGGCATTAGATGGCTACACCTTC. This chain links TRBV9 with TRBJ1-2; perhaps TRBD1 as D (5 bases). V was cut by 0 bases and J by 6 bases, with 15 bases left in between. This CDR3 region has 15 residues. Germline values: CDR1 SGDLS, CDR2 YYNGEE.

The V and J genes are TRBV5-4 and TRBJ2-3; 9 bases are shared with TRBD2. Trimming at V came to 4 bases and at J to 3 bases, leaving 6 bases not matched to a gene. Germline V gene sequence: CDR1 SGHNT, CDR2 YYREEE (reference sequence). This CDR3 spans 15 amino acids. The CDR3 region has the DNA TGTGCCAGCAGCGACGGGCGGGAGGGTACAGATACGCAGTATTTT. It specifies CASSDGREGTDTQYF.

The V gene is TRBV6-2 or TRBV6-3, the J gene TRBJ2-2, with a tentative D call TRBD2 (7 bases). The CDR3 loop spans 17 amino acids. CDR1 is MNHEY, CDR2 SVGEGT, per germline. Between the trimmed V and J ends, which lost 4 bases and 4 bases, there was a span of 19 bases. As DNA, the CDR3 is TGTGCCAGCAGTTGGGCCCCGCGGGGGCGCCCCACCGGGGAGCTGTTTTTT. Amino acids: CASSWAPRGRPTGELFF.

This clone was seen more than once but under ten times. Different DNA sequences within this sample yield the same CDR3. V and J are TRBV5-1 and TRBJ1-3; D is perhaps TRBD1 (5 bases). The CDR3 has 14 residues. V was clipped by 0 bases and J by 2 bases, with 6 bases between them. Germline assignment: CDR1 SGHRS and CDR2 YFSETQ. The CDR3 sequence: CASSLGQTGNTIYF. The CDR3 DNA is TGCGCCAGCAGCTTGGGACAGACTGGAAACACCATATATTTT.

The CDR3 bases are TGTGCCAGCAGCATAGGAGGCACGGCGGGCACTGAAGCTTTCTTT. Protein sequence: CASSIGGTAGTEAFF. The chain has TRBV9 and TRBJ1-1; no definite D call. Germline V CDR1 and CDR2: SGDLS, YYNGEE. Trimming stripped 4 bases from V and 4 bases from J, with 17 bases between. CDR3 length equals 15 residues. The whole variable domain, filled in from reference TRBV9 and TRBJ1-1, reads DSGVTQTPKHLITATGQRVTLRCSPRSGDLSVYWYQQSLDQGLQFLIQYYNGEERAKGNILERFSAQQFPDLHSELNLSSLELGDSALYFCASSIGGTAGTEAFFGQGTRLTVV.

CDR3 sequence (DNA): TGTGCCATCAGTGAGCCCCGGGGGACCTCCTACGAGCAGTACTTC. It encodes CAISEPRGTSYEQYF. The chain links TRBV10-3 to TRBJ2-7; perhaps TRBD2 as D (6 bases). Per the germline V gene, CDR1 is ENHRY and CDR2 is SYGVKD. The V gene lost 2 bases and the J gene lost 0 bases, with 11 bases spanning the gap. The CDR3 runs 15 residues.

The chain employs TRBV7-3 and TRBJ2-3; no reliable D call. Between the trimmed V and J ends, which lost 2 bases and 5 bases, there was a span of 8 bases. The CDR3 totals 13 residues. The germline V gene encodes CDR1 SGHTA and CDR2 FQGTGA. The CDR3 here is CASSLGSGDTQYF. The DNA of the CDR3 is TGTGCCAGCAGCTTAGGCTCAGGAGATACGCAGTATTTT. The entire variable domain, with the rest obtained from reference TRBV7-3 and TRBJ2-3, is as follows: GAGVSQTPSNKVTEKGKYVELRCDPISGHTALYWYRQSLGQGPEFLIYFQGTGAADDSGLPNDRFFAVRPEGSVSTLKIQRTERGDSAVYLCASSLGSGDTQYFGPGTRLTVL.

V gene TRBV7-2 combines with J gene TRBJ2-1; 9 bases are a match to TRBD2. Per germline, CDR1 SGHTA and CDR2 FQGNSA. V was pared by 0 bases and J by 9 bases, with 9 bases of the junction left unmatched. This CDR3 region has 16 residues. The CDR3 DNA follows: TGTGCCAGCAGCTTAGCGCGAAGCGGGAGGAGCGGTGAGCAGTTCTTC. The encoded protein is CASSLARSGRSGEQFF.